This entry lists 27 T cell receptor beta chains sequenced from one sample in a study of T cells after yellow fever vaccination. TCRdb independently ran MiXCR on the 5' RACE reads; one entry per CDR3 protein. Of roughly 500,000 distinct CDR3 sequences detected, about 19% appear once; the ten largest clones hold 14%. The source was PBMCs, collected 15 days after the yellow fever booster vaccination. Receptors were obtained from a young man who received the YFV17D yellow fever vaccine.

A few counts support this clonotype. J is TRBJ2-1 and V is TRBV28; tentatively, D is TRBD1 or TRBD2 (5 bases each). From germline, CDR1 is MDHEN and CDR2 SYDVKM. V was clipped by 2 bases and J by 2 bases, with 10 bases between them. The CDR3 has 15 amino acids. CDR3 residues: CASSLLGTTYNEQFF. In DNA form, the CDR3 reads TGTGCCAGCAGTTTACTAGGGACCACCTACAATGAGCAGTTCTTC. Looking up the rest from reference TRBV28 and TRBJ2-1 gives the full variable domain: DVKVTQSSRYLVKRTGEKVFLECVQDMDHENMFWYRQDPGLGLRLIYFSYDVKMKEKGDIPEGYSVSREKKERFSLILESASTNQTSMYLCASSLLGTTYNEQFFGPGTRLTVL.

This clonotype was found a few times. CDR3 protein: CASSQGLAFGDTQYF. The CDR3 DNA is TGCGCCAGCAGCCAAGGACTAGCTTTCGGGGATACGCAGTATTTT. This chain joins TRBV4-3 and TRBJ2-3, with 7 bases matching TRBD2. The junction had 7 bases not matched to a gene; V was cut back by 1 base and J by 6 bases. This CDR3 comprises 15 residues. Germline V gene lookup returns CDR1 LGHNA and CDR2 YSLEER.

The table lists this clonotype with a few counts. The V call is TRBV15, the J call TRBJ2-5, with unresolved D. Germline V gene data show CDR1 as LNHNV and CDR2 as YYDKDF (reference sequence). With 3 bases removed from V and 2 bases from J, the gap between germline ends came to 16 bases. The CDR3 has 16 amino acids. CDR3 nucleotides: TGTGCCACCAGCAGCCGTTGGAAGGGAACGCAAGAGACCCAGTACTTC. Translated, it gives CATSSRWKGTQETQYF. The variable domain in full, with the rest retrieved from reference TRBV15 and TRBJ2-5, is DAMVIQNPRYQVTQFGKPVTLSCSQTLNHNVMYWYQQKSSQAPKLLFHYYDKDFNNEADTPDNFQSRRPNTSFCFLDIRSPGLGDTAMYLCATSSRWKGTQETQYFGPGTRLLVL.

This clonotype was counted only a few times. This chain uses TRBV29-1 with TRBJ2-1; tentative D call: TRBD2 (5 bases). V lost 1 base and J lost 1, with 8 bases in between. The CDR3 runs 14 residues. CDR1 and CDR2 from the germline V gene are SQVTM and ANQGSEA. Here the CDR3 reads CSVEGGYSYNEQFF. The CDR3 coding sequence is TGCAGCGTTGAAGGAGGGTATTCCTACAATGAGCAGTTCTTC.

The CDR3 region is CASSHSTSYNEQFF. The CDR3 DNA follows: TGTGCCAGCAGCCACTCTACCTCCTACAATGAGCAGTTCTTC. The gene calls are TRBV7-2 and TRBJ2-1; D remains ambiguous. Germline lookup yields CDR1 SGHTA and CDR2 FQGNSA. The V end lost 5 bases, the J end lost 0 bases, and 8 bases lay between the germline ends. The CDR3 sequence is 14 residues long.

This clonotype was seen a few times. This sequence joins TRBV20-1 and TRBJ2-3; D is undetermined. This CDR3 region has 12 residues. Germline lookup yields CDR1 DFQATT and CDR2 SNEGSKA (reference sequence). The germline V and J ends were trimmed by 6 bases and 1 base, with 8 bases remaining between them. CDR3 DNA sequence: TGCAGTGCCCGGGCCCGCACAGATACGCAGTATTTT. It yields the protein CSARARTDTQYF.

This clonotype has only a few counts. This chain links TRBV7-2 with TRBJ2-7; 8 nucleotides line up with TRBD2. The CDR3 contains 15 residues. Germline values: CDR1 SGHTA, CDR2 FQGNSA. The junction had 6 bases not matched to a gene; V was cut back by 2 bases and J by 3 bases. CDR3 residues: CASSLTGTRGYEQYF. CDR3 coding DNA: TGTGCCAGCAGCTTAACCGGGACTAGGGGCTACGAGCAGTACTTC. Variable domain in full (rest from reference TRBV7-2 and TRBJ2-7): GAGVSQSPSNKVTEKGKDVELRCDPISGHTALYWYRQSLGQGLEFLIYFQGNSAPDKSGLPSDRFSAERTGGSVSTLTIQRTQQEDSAVYLCASSLTGTRGYEQYFGPGTRLTVT.

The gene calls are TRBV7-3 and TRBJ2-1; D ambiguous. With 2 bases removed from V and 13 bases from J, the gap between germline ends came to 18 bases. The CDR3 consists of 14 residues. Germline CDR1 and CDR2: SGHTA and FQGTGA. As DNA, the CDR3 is TGTGCCAGCAGCTTATCCAAGGACGTGAAGTTTCAGTTCTTC. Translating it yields CASSLSKDVKFQFF.

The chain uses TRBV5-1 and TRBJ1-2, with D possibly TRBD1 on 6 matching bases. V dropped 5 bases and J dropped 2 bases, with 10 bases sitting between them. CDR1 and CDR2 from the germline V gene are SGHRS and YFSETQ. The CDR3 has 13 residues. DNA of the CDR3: TGCGCCAGCAGGATAGGACAGAACTATGGCTACACCTTC. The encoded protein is CASRIGQNYGYTF.

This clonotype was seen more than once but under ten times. CDR3 nucleotides: TGTGCCAGCAGTTACTCGACGGGTTTTGAGCAGTTCTTC. Translating it yields CASSYSTGFEQFF. The V and J genes are TRBV6-2 or TRBV6-3 and TRBJ2-1; D remains unclear. V was cut by 0 bases and J by 9 bases, with 9 bases left in between. Per germline, CDR1 MNHEY and CDR2 SVGEGT. The length of the CDR3 is 13 residues.

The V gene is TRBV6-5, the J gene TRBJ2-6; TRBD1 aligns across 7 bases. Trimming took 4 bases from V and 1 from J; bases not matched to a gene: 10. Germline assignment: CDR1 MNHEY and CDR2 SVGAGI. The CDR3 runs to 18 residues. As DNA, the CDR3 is TGTGCCAGCAGTTTTGGGACAGTCCCTCTATCTGGGGCCAACGTCCTGACTTTC. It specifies CASSFGTVPLSGANVLTF.

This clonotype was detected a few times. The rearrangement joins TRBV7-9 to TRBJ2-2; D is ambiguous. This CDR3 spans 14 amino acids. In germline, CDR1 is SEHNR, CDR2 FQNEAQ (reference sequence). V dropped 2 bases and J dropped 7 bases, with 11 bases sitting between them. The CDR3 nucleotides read TGTGCCAGCAGCTTATCGTGGGATCACGGGGAGCTGTTTTTT. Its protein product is CASSLSWDHGELFF.

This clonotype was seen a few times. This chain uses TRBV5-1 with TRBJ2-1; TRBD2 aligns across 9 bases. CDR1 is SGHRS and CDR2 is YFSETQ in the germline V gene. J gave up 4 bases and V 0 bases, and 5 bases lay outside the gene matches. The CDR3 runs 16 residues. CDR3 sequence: CASSLAPSGTYNEQFF. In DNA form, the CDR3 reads TGCGCCAGCAGCTTGGCCCCTAGCGGGACGTACAATGAGCAGTTCTTC.

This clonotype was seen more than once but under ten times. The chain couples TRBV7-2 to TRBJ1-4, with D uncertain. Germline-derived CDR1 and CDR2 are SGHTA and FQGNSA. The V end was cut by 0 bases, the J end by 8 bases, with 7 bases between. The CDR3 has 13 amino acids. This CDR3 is CASSLASGEKLFF. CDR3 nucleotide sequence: TGTGCCAGCAGCTTAGCCTCAGGAGAAAAACTGTTTTTT.

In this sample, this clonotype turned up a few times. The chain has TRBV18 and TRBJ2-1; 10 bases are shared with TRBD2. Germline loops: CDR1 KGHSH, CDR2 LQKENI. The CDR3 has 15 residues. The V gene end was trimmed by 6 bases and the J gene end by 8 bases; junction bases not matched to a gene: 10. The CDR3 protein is CASSSSGRATYEQFF. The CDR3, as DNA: TGTGCCAGCTCGTCCAGCGGGAGGGCCACGTATGAGCAGTTCTTC.

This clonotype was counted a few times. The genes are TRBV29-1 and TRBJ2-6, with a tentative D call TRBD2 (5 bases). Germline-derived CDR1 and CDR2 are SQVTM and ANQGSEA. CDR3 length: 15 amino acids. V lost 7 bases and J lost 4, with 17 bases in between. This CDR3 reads CSATNRTAGANVLTF. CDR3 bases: TGCAGCGCCACAAACCGGACTGCAGGGGCCAACGTCCTGACTTTC.

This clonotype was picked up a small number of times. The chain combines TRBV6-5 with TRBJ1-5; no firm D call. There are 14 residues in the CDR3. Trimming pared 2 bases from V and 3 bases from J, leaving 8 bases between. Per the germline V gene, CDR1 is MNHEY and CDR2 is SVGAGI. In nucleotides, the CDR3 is TGTGCCAGCAGTTACGGGCGGATCAATCAGCCCCAGCATTTT. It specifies CASSYGRINQPQHF.

CDR3 sequence: CAITGTSGRSGELFF. The CDR3 coding sequence is TGTGCCATCACCGGGACTAGCGGGAGATCCGGGGAGCTGTTTTTT. This rearrangement joins TRBV10-3 to TRBJ2-2; 14 bases are a match to TRBD2. The CDR3 has 15 amino acids. CDR1 is ENHRY, CDR2 SYGVKD, per germline. V dropped 7 bases and J dropped 6; count of bases not matched to a gene: 4.

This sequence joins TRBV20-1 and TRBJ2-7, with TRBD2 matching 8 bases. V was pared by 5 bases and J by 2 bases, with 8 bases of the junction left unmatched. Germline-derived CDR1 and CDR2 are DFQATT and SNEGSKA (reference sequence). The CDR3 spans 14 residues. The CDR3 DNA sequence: TGCAGTGCTTCTCGGGGTAGCGGGGCCTACGAGCAGTACTTC. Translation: CSASRGSGAYEQYF.

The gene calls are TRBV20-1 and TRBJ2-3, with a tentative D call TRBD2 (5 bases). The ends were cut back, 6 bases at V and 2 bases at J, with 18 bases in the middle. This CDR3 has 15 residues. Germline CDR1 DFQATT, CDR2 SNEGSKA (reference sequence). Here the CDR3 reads CSALSGSAVTDTQYF. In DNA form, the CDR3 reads TGCAGTGCCCTCAGTGGTAGCGCAGTCACAGATACGCAGTATTTT.

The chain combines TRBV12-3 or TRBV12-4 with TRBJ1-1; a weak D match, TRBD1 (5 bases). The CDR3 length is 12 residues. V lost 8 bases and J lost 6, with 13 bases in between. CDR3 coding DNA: TGTGCCAGCGGACAAGGGCACGCTGAAGCTTTCTTT. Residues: CASGQGHAEAFF.

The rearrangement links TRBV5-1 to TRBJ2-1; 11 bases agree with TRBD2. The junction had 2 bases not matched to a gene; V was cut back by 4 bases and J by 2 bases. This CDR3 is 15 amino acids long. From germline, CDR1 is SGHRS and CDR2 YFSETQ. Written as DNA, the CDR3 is TGCGCCAGCAGCGTACTAGCGGGGGCCTACAATGAGCAGTTCTTC. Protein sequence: CASSVLAGAYNEQFF.

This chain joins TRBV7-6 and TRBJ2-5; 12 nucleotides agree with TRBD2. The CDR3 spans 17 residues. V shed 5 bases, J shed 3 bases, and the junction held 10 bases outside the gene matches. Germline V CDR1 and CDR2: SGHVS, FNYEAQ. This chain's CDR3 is CASSPPGGLAGKETQYF. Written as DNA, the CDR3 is TGTGCCAGCAGCCCCCCGGGAGGACTAGCGGGGAAAGAGACCCAGTACTTC.

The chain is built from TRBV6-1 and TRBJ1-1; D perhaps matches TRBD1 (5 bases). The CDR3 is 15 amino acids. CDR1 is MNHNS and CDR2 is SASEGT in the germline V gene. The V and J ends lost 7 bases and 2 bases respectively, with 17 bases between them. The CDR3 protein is CASIRRGRVNTEAFF. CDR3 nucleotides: TGTGCCAGCATCCGTAGGGGCCGAGTTAACACTGAAGCTTTCTTT.

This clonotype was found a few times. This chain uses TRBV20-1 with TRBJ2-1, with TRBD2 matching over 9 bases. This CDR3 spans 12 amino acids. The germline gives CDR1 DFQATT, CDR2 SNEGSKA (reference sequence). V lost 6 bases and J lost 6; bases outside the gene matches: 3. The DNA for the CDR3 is TGCAGTGCCATGACTAGCGGCAATGAGCAGTTCTTC. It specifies CSAMTSGNEQFF.

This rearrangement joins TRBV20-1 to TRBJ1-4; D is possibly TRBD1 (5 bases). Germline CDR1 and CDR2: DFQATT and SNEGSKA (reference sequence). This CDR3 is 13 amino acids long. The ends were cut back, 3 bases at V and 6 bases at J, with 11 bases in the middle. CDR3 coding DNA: TGCAGTGCTAGCGTGGGGGTGCATGAAAAACTGTTTTTT. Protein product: CSASVGVHEKLFF.

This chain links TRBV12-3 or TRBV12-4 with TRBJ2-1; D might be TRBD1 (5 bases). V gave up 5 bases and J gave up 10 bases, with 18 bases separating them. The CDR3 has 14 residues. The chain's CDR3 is CASSPKTVPDEQFF. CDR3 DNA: TGTGCCAGCAGTCCCAAGACAGTGCCGGACGAGCAGTTCTTC.